This T cell receptor (beta chain) stems from a study of blood T cell repertoires in COVID-19. As for the study in general: Sources were T cells, B-cell-depleted T cells, or PBMCs; the material itself was cDNA or gDNA.

How the authors handled the data: Amplifying reference gene primers gave estimates of nucleated cell counts. Using immunoSEQ multiplex PCR, the repertoire was profiled, and TCRdb retains in-frame clones only, with some absent. The D gene and trimming were derived from the DNA, and the V and J assignments and clone size from that table. The sample lists about 60,000 clones, 80% to 85% seen once, with about 10% in the top ten. The germline gives CDR1 SGDLS, CDR2 YYNGEE. V dropped 3 bases and J dropped 9 bases, with 13 bases sitting between them. The CDR3 has 13 amino acids. This TCR was recovered from a man aged 25-45 years with COVID-19, enrolled during active disease. The rearrangement links TRBV9 to TRBJ1-5, with D possibly matching TRBD1 (6 bases). The source material was peripheral blood. CDR3 amino acids: CASSGTVSGPQHF. The CDR3, as DNA: TGTGCCAGCAGCGGGACAGTTTCTGGGCCCCAGCATTTT.